These T cell receptor beta chains were read from a single sample in a study of monozygotic twins with inflammatory bowel disease. TCRdb reanalyzed the 5' RACE reads, giving one entry per CDR3 protein sequence and no DNA. With some 150,000 distinct CDR3 sequences in the sample, the ten largest clones hold 0.95% to 1.5%. The specimen sequenced was blood. The receptors come from a human donor with ulcerative colitis or Crohn's disease, or a healthy co-twin of an affected twin (not recorded which). The CDR3 runs from the conserved cysteine through the conserved F or W. Each record gives: V gene, J gene, CDR3 protein.

TRBV20-1	TRBJ1-5	CSVSLPNQPQHF
TRBV11-2	TRBJ1-4	CASSTTGYENLFF
TRBV30	TRBJ1-2	CAWSFRGKDGYTF
TRBV5-1	TRBJ2-2	CASSSGTSGTGELFF
TRBV20-1	TRBJ2-1	CSAPTQEAYNEQFF
TRBV20-1	TRBJ2-5	CSAPKLAGVETQYF
TRBV9	TRBJ1-1	CASSPPQGTEAFF
TRBV15	TRBJ2-5	CATSRGAGETQYF
TRBV7-2	TRBJ2-1	CASSSASGRIDNEQFF
TRBV12-3/TRBV12-4	TRBJ2-7	CASSFKARAPYEQYF
TRBV7-9	TRBJ1-4	CASSLGQGIATNEKLFF
TRBV7-9	TRBJ2-3	CASSSLTGEGTDTQYF
TRBV7-3	TRBJ2-1	CASSLFPGDLDEQFF
TRBV20-1	TRBJ2-7	CSARRGLAGAPYEQYF
TRBV5-1	TRBJ1-1	CASSLVGTPEAFF
TRBV20-1	TRBJ2-7	CSASGQTSYEQYF
TRBV6-5	TRBJ1-1	CASSYSTVSGEAFF
TRBV12-3/TRBV12-4	TRBJ2-1	CASSHPGSSYDEQFF
TRBV9	TRBJ2-7	CASSVEASGNGQYF
TRBV29-1	TRBJ2-3	CSVCLPGRATDTQYF
TRBV10-2	TRBJ2-7	CASSELWTYEQYF
TRBV24-1	TRBJ1-1	CATSDFLQGWTEAFF
TRBV7-2	TRBJ2-5	CASSPPDEQETQYF
TRBV29-1	TRBJ2-1	CSVAKPGGNEQFF
TRBV7-9	TRBJ1-5	CASSPLNGDQPQHF
TRBV4-1	TRBJ2-7	CASSQDVWTDYEQYF
TRBV7-2	TRBJ1-1	CASSLVHLNTEAFF
TRBV20-1	TRBJ1-5	CSAHRDSNQPQHF
TRBV5-1	TRBJ2-2	CASSLLAGPRTTGELFF
TRBV11-2	TRBJ2-7	CASSSSRYGEQYF
TRBV5-5	TRBJ2-2	CASSPGQGGYRELFF
TRBV29-1	TRBJ1-4	CSVEAPGGEKLFF
TRBV7-2	TRBJ2-7	CASSLEVQAGIEQYF
TRBV5-4	TRBJ2-3	CASSLEADGSTDTQYF
TRBV20-1	TRBJ2-1	CSARRLPGSEQFF
TRBV28	TRBJ1-1	CASSLWTKGTEAFF
TRBV5-1	TRBJ2-5	CASSSTSGPQETQYF
TRBV10-3	TRBJ2-5	CPITPGREETQYF
TRBV29-1	TRBJ2-1	CSVKGILWNEQFF
TRBV5-1	TRBJ2-2	CASSGSGAGELFF
TRBV5-1	TRBJ2-2	CASSLKGQGNGELFF